A selection of T cell receptor beta chains follows, all from one sample in a study of T cell repertoires in cytomegalovirus infection. The antigens these receptors bind are not known. TCRdb re-analysed the reads in MiXCR, keeping a single row per CDR3 protein. The table records more than 75,000 distinct CDR3 sequences, 25% to 35% of them present only once. Sequenced material: CD8+ T cells from cultured PBMCs, taken from culture after CMV antigen stimulation. The receptors come from a human donor in good health (CMV status not recorded). Some clones in this sample may be carry-over from other donors' samples. The conserved cysteine and the conserved F or W are not part of the CDR3 here. The order of the fields is clone size, V gene, CDR3 protein. Size is omitted from some rows. Given values are once, few, many or a class for expanded clones.

many TRBV4-1 ASSPSGTGELF
few TRBV2 ASSEGMLYPLEGYT
NA TRBV29-1 SVSGTTVNTEAF
NA TRBV7-9 ASSLDREASDGNYSPDTQY
NA TRBV3-1 ASSQDPTGNTEAF
few TRBV7-9 ASSHNPNRVLSYEQY
NA TRBV23-1 ASSRGGGGQDVYGYT
NA TRBV23-1 ASPSGAPYGYT
NA TRBV25-1 ASRARVSTEAF
NA TRBV6-1 ASSEEGGLNQPQH
few TRBV7-6 ASSLVPLGETQY
NA TRBV19 ASSNRGLNEKLF
few TRBV12-3/TRBV12-4 ATANPNMNTEAF
few TRBV2 ASRGGQETQY
many TRBV28 ASSLDGNSYEQY
NA TRBV29-1 SVDFGSSSYEQY
few TRBV2 ASCYWTSGANTGELF
NA TRBV2 ASSADRGRPLH
NA TRBV25-1 ASSEYPNWQETQY
few TRBV12-3/TRBV12-4 ASSLQGDAKNIQY
NA TRBV7-9 ASSLGPMGEKLF
NA TRBV7-8 ASSPAAYEQY
NA TRBV7-9 ASSDHSLAGASSPLH
many TRBV19 ASTLSGTSYEQY
few TRBV12-3/TRBV12-4 ASRGTSPGGHTEAF
many TRBV5-4 ASSLEGQGYNEQF
few TRBV7-9 ASSPGLAEAF
NA TRBV14 ASSKGTPASGANVLT
NA TRBV4-1 ASSQDGGSQETQY
few TRBV4-1 ASSQGTLEAF
few TRBV9 ASSVRTYGYT
NA TRBV6-2/TRBV6-3 ASSYSRDFYEQY
few TRBV20-1 SARGSPEQF
NA TRBV12-3/TRBV12-4 ASSQSLAGVTNTGELF
NA TRBV28 ASSFPRWRDRRETQY
few TRBV19 ASSIWVGNEQF
few TRBV7-9 ASSLVGEGSPLH
few TRBV6-5 ASSYSKIHNEQF
NA TRBV11-2 ASSLDFWTSGPGTGELF
NA TRBV7-8 ASSILGVEEEQY
few TRBV11-1 ASSLTSGAYEQY